The 19 T cell receptor beta chains below all came from one sample that was sequenced in a study of type 1 regulatory T cells (dated by TCRdb to the early 2020s). TCRdb names Illumina MiSeq as the instrument used. TCRdb's own reprocessing of the public reads used fastp at Q25 and MiXCR and kept productive beta chains. All rows with the same CDR3 protein become a single entry with the most common DNA and genes. In all, the sample holds about 97,000 distinct CDR3 sequences, and about 28% of those were seen once. In total, the top ten clones hold roughly 2.4% of the sample. The sequencing sample was made of CD4+ T cells, either the whole sample or a sorted fraction (not recorded which). The receptors shown here come from a human donor in good health.

This clonotype was found a few times. The chain joins TRBV7-2 to TRBJ2-5; 11 nucleotides match TRBD1. The CDR3 contains 16 residues. From germline, CDR1 is SGHTA and CDR2 FQGNSA. Trimming at V came to 5 bases and at J to 5 bases, leaving 10 bases not matched to a gene. This CDR3 reads CASSPGPDRGLETQYF. CDR3 nucleotides: TGTGCCAGCAGCCCAGGGCCGGACAGGGGGCTTGAGACCCAGTACTTC.

The chain joins TRBV12-3 or TRBV12-4 to TRBJ2-2; 8 bases map to TRBD2. J was trimmed by 6 bases and V by 2 bases; bases with no gene match: 14. CDR3 length equals 18 residues. The CDR3 sequence is CASSLPAGPAGVPGELFF. DNA for the CDR3: TGTGCCAGCAGTTTACCCGCGGGACCAGCGGGAGTGCCCGGGGAGCTGTTTTTT.

The table lists this clonotype with a few counts. V and J are TRBV13 and TRBJ2-5; TRBD2 agrees at 11 bases. The CDR3 runs to 17 residues. Germline V CDR1 and CDR2: PRHDT, FYEKMQ (reference sequence). The V gene end was trimmed by 4 bases and the J gene end by 0 bases; junction bases not matched to a gene: 7. CDR3 amino acids: CASSSRLAGWNQETQYF. The CDR3 coding sequence is TGTGCCAGCAGCTCCAGACTAGCGGGATGGAACCAAGAGACCCAGTACTTC. The full variable domain, with the rest looked up from reference TRBV13 and TRBJ2-5, is AAGVIQSPRHLIKEKRETATLKCYPIPRHDTVYWYQQGPGQDPQFLISFYEKMQSDKGSIPDRFSAQQFSDYHSELNMSSLELGDSALYFCASSSRLAGWNQETQYFGPGTRLLVL.

The chain employs TRBV11-2 and TRBJ1-2, with D uncertain. Germline assignment: CDR1 SGHAT and CDR2 FQNNGV. CDR3 length equals 13 residues. The ends were cut back, 0 bases at V and 8 bases at J, with 10 bases in the middle. For the CDR3, the DNA is TGTGCCAGCAGCTTAGATAAGGGAGTCGGCTACACCTTC. Amino acid sequence: CASSLDKGVGYTF.

This clonotype was detected a few times. This chain links TRBV5-1 with TRBJ1-6, with D unclear. The germline V and J ends were trimmed by 4 bases and 8 bases, with 13 bases remaining between them. Germline V gene data show CDR1 as SGHRS and CDR2 as YFSETQ. The CDR3 extends over 14 amino acids. The CDR3 DNA reads TGCGCCAGCAGCACGGACGGATCGTATTCACCCCTCCACTTT. Residues: CASSTDGSYSPLHF.

The chain links TRBV19 to TRBJ2-3; 7 bases map to TRBD2. Germline CDR1 and CDR2: LNHDA and SQIVND (reference sequence). The CDR3 is made up of 15 amino acids. After removal of 5 bases from V and 6 bases from J, the junction contained 11 bases not matched to a gene. CDR3: CASSWSSGVGDTQYF. The DNA for the CDR3 is TGTGCCAGTAGTTGGTCTAGCGGAGTGGGGGATACGCAGTATTTT.

CDR3 amino acids: CASSKLTSGRAPSETQYF. CDR3 DNA: TGTGCCAGCAGCAAACTGACTAGCGGGAGGGCTCCGTCGGAGACCCAGTACTTC. The chain employs TRBV21-1 and TRBJ2-5; the listed D gene, TRBD2, was not tested against the DNA. TRBV21-1 is given as a pseudogene. The CDR3 length is 18 residues.

The chain links TRBV5-1 to TRBJ2-5; D gene unclear. Germline lookup yields CDR1 SGHRS and CDR2 YFSETQ. The CDR3 is 13 residues long. V dropped 4 bases and J dropped 5 bases, with 12 bases sitting between them. The CDR3 sequence is CASSITRAETQYF. The CDR3, as DNA: TGCGCCAGCAGCATAACAAGGGCGGAGACCCAGTACTTC.

This clonotype has just one count. The V gene is TRBV18, the J gene TRBJ1-1, with 8 bases lining up with TRBD1. The germline CDR1 and CDR2 sequences are KGHSH and LQKENI. V gave up 1 base and J gave up 6 bases; unmatched junction bases: 7. The CDR3 length is 15 residues. The CDR3 DNA reads as TGTGCCAGCTCACCACAAGGTCCGGGACAGGCTGAAGCTTTCTTT. This codes for CASSPQGPGQAEAFF.

The chain joins TRBV7-2 to TRBJ2-7, with 8 positions matching TRBD2. This CDR3 is 17 amino acids long. CDR1 and CDR2 from the germline V gene are SGHTA and FQGNSA. Trimming cost V 2 bases and J 3 bases; bases outside gene matches: 12. The DNA of the CDR3 is TGTGCCAGCAGCTTAAACCCAGCGGGAGTATTTCGCTACGAGCAGTACTTC. Protein product: CASSLNPAGVFRYEQYF.

The rearrangement links TRBV11-2 to TRBJ2-4; the match to TRBD2 covers 9 bases. The CDR3 is 19 residues long. Trimming removed 5 bases from V and 0 bases from J; junction bases left unmatched: 14. The germline V gene has CDR1 SGHAT and CDR2 FQNNGV. The CDR3: CASSLPPASGMKAKNIQYF. CDR3 coding DNA: TGTGCCAGCAGCCTGCCCCCGGCTAGCGGGATGAAAGCCAAAAACATTCAGTACTTC.

This clonotype came up many times. The genes are TRBV29-1 and TRBJ2-7; 8 positions agree with TRBD1. Looked up from germline, CDR1 is SQVTM and CDR2 is ANQGSEA. This CDR3 has 15 amino acids. Losses at the gene ends were 6 bases for V and 5 bases for J; bases not matched to a gene: 15. CDR3: CSVPMAQGANNEQYF. CDR3 DNA sequence: TGCAGCGTCCCCATGGCGCAGGGGGCAAATAACGAGCAGTACTTC.

This rearrangement joins TRBV6-1 to TRBJ2-1; maybe TRBD2 (5 bases). CDR1 and CDR2 from the germline V gene are MNHNS and SASEGT. Trimming shortened V by 0 bases and J by 5 bases, and 5 bases separated the two germline ends. The CDR3 covers 13 residues. The CDR3 region has the DNA TGTGCCAGCAGTGAAGCGCGGGACAATGAGCAGTTCTTC. Its translation is CASSEARDNEQFF.

The V call is TRBV7-2, the J call TRBJ2-4; 10 nucleotides align to TRBD2. J was trimmed by 1 base and V by 6 bases; bases with no gene match: 21. CDR3 length: 21 residues. Germline values: CDR1 SGHTA, CDR2 FQGNSA. The CDR3 spells CASSLGQSSGRGRFAKNIQYF. CDR3 nucleotides: TGTGCCAGCAGTCTAGGCCAATCTAGCGGGAGAGGACGCTTTGCCAAAAACATTCAGTACTTC.

This clonotype has a handful of counts. This sequence joins TRBV20-1 and TRBJ2-7; 7 nucleotides agree with TRBD2. This CDR3 spans 14 amino acids. The ends lost 5 bases at V and 2 bases at J; junction bases unmatched: 9. Germline values: CDR1 DFQATT, CDR2 SNEGSKA (reference sequence). The CDR3 DNA reads as TGCAGTGCTGGCCCCGGGACTACAGCCTACGAGCAGTACTTC. Its protein product is CSAGPGTTAYEQYF.

This clonotype has a count of ten or more. The genes are TRBV7-2 and TRBJ2-3, with 7 positions matching TRBD2. The CDR3 contains 16 residues. J gave up 1 base and V 3 bases, and 7 bases lay outside the gene matches. The germline V gene has CDR1 SGHTA and CDR2 FQGNSA. CDR3 residues: CASSFTGTTRTDTQYF. The CDR3 DNA is TGTGCCAGCAGCTTCACCGGGACTACCCGCACAGATACGCAGTATTTT.

V is TRBV7-9 and J is TRBJ2-1; the match to TRBD2 covers 9 bases. The J segment lost 5 bases and the V segment lost 3 bases, leaving 5 bases of the junction unmatched. Germline CDR1 is SEHNR and CDR2 is FQNEAQ (reference sequence). The CDR3 runs to 15 residues. CDR3: CASSFLAGEDNEQFF. In DNA form, the CDR3 reads TGTGCCAGCAGCTTCTTAGCGGGAGAGGACAATGAGCAGTTCTTC. Using reference TRBV7-9 and TRBJ2-1 for the parts outside the CDR3, the full variable domain is DTGVSQNPRHKITKRGQNVTFRCDPISEHNRLYWYRQTLGQGPEFLTYFQNEAQLEKSRLLSDRFSAERPKGSFSTLEIQRTEQGDSAMYLCASSFLAGEDNEQFFGPGTRLTVL.

This chain links TRBV7-2 with TRBJ2-5, with 10 bases lining up with TRBD2. Germline-derived CDR1 and CDR2 are SGHTA and FQGNSA. V dropped 1 base and J dropped 2; count of bases not matched to a gene: 7. CDR3 length equals 17 residues. The CDR3 spells CASSLGLAGVRQETQYF. CDR3 bases: TGTGCCAGCAGCTTAGGGCTAGCGGGAGTCCGACAAGAGACCCAGTACTTC.

The chain links TRBV6-2 or TRBV6-3 to TRBJ2-7; D perhaps matches TRBD2 (5 bases). Trimming pared 1 base from V and 3 bases from J, leaving 7 bases between. In germline, CDR1 is MNHEY, CDR2 SVGEGT. The CDR3 is 13 amino acids. This chain's CDR3 is CASSYLGSYEQYF. Written as DNA, the CDR3 is TGTGCCAGCAGTTACTTGGGGAGCTACGAGCAGTACTTC.